These 5 T cell receptor beta chains originate from one sample sequenced in a study of cytomegalovirus exposure and HLA in healthy donors. A multiplex PCR was run with 60 Vbeta primers and 13 Jbeta primers. Clones were read by immunoSEQ multiplex PCR, and TCRdb kept only the in-frame ones, dropping some. The sample carries 180,000 or so clones, around three quarters recorded once. The sample comprised PBMCs. The receptors were gathered from a woman in her twenties or thirties in good health and CMV-seropositive.

V usage is TRBV11-2 and J usage is TRBJ2-5; D perhaps matches TRBD1 (6 bases). Trimming shortened V by 5 bases and J by 4 bases, and 14 bases separated the two germline ends. Germline V gene lookup returns CDR1 SGHAT and CDR2 FQNNGV. The CDR3 contains 14 residues. The CDR3 is CASSRGSRGETQYF. The CDR3 DNA reads TGTGCCAGCAGCCGAGGGAGCAGGGGAGAGACCCAGTACTTC.

This clone occurred a few times. The rearrangement uses TRBV5-4 and TRBJ1-2; D gene ambiguous. The CDR3 has 12 amino acids. V was trimmed by 0 bases and J by 6 bases, leaving 6 bases between them. Germline CDR1 is SGHNT and CDR2 is YYREEE (reference sequence). This CDR3 reads CASSLGFDGYTF. The CDR3 nucleotides are TGTGCCAGCAGCTTGGGTTTCGATGGCTACACCTTC.

This clone was seen more than once but under ten times. J is TRBJ1-2 and V is TRBV5-4; D is uncertain. The length of the CDR3 is 15 residues. V lost 1 base and J 2 bases, leaving 12 bases between the germline ends. Germline CDR1 reads SGHNT; CDR2 reads YYREEE (reference sequence). The CDR3 protein is CASSLSLLGNYGYTF. The CDR3 nucleotides read TGTGCCAGCAGCTTGTCCCTATTGGGCAACTATGGCTACACCTTC. Looking up the rest from reference TRBV5-4 and TRBJ1-2 gives the full variable domain: ETGVTQSPTHLIKTRGQQVTLRCSSQSGHNTVSWYQQALGQGPQFIFQYYREEENGRGNFPPRFSGLQFPNYSSELNVNALELDDSALYLCASSLSLLGNYGYTFGSGTRLTVV.

This chain uses TRBV9 with TRBJ1-1; 7 bases are a match to TRBD1. V gave up 4 bases and J gave up 8 bases; unmatched junction bases: 17. Looked up from germline, CDR1 is SGDLS and CDR2 is YYNGEE. The CDR3 is 16 residues long. The CDR3 DNA follows: TGTGCCAGCAGCCCGAGCCGGGACAGCAAGTATTCAGAAGCTTTCTTT. Translation: CASSPSRDSKYSEAFF.

The V gene is TRBV5-6, the J gene TRBJ2-7; maybe TRBD1 (5 bases). The CDR3 loop spans 12 amino acids. Per germline, CDR1 SGHDT and CDR2 YYEEEE. Trimming removed 3 bases from V and 4 bases from J, with 8 bases in between. The CDR3 bases are TGTGCCAGCAGCTGCAGGGTTTACGAGCAGTACTTC. Translation gives CASSCRVYEQYF.